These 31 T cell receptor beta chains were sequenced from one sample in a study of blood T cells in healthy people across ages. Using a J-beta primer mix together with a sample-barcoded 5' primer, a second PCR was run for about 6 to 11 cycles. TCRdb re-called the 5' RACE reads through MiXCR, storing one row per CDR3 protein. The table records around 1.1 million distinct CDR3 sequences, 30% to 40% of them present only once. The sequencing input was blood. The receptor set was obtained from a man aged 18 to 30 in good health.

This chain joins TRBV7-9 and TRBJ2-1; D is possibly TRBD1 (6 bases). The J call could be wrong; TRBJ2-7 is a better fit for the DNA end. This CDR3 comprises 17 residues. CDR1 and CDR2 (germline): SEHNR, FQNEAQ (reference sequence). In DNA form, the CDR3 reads TGTGCCAGCAGCTTAGAGTTGAGGGGGAGCTCCTACAATGAGCAGTACTTC. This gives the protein CASSLELRGSSYNEQYF.

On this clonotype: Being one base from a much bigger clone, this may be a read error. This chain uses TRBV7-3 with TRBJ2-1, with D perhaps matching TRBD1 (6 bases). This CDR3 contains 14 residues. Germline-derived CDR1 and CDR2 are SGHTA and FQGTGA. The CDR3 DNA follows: TGTGCCAGCAACTTACAACAGGGATACAATGAGCAGTTCTTC. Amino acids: CASNLQQGYNEQFF.

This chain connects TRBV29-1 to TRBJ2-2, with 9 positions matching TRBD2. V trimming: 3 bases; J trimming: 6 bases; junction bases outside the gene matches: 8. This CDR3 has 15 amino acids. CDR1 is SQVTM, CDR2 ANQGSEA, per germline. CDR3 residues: CSVDISGGIAGELFF. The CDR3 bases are TGCAGCGTTGACATTAGCGGGGGAATAGCCGGGGAGCTGTTTTTT.

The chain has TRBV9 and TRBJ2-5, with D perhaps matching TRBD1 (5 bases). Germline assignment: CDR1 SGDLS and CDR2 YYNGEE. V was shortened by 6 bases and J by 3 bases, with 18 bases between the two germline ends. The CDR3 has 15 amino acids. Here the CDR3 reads CASTASNGAKETQYF. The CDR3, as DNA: TGTGCCAGCACCGCCTCCAATGGGGCGAAAGAGACCCAGTACTTC.

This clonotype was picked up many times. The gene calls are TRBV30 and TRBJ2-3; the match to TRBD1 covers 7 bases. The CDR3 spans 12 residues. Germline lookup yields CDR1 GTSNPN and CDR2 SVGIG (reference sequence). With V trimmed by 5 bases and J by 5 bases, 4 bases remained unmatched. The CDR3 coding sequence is TGTGCCTGGGAGTCAGGGGGAGATACGCAGTATTTT. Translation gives CAWESGGDTQYF.

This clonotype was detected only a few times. Here the CDR3 DNA reads TGCGCCAGCAGCCAAGTCCAAGCGGGGGGCTACAATGAGCAGTTCTTC. Amino acid sequence: CASSQVQAGGYNEQFF. The rearrangement uses TRBV4-1 and TRBJ2-1; 9 bases agree with TRBD2. J lost 3 bases, V lost 1 base, and 4 bases had no gene match. The length of the CDR3 is 16 residues. Per the germline V gene, CDR1 is MGHRA and CDR2 is YSYEKL.

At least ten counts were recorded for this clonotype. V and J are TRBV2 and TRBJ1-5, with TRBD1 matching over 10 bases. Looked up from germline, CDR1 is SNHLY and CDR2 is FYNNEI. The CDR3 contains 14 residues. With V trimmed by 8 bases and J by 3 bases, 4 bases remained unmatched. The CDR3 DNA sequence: TGTGCCAGCTCCGGGACAGGGGTCAATCAGCCCCAGCATTTT. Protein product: CASSGTGVNQPQHF.

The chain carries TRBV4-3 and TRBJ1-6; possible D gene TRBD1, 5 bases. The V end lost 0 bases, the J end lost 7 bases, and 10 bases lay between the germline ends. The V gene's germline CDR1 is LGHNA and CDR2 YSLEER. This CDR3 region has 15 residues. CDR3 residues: CASSQDSRENSPLHF. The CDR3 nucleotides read TGCGCCAGCAGCCAAGATTCCAGGGAAAATTCACCCCTCCACTTT.

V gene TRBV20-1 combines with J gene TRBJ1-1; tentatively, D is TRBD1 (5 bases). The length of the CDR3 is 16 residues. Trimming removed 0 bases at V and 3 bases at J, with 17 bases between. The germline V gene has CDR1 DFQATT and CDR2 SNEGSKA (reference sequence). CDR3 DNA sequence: TGCAGTGCTAGAGATCGTGGGGGGAGGTGGGACACTGAAGCTTTCTTT. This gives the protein CSARDRGGRWDTEAFF.

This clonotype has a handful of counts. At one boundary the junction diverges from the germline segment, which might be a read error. Here the CDR3 reads CATSDPGTGSNHPQHF. For the CDR3, the DNA is TGTGCCACCAGTGACCCCGGGACAGGCAGCAATCACCCCCAGCATTTT. This sequence joins TRBV24-1 and TRBJ1-5, with TRBD1 identical over 8 bases. CDR3 length: 16 amino acids. Germline V gene lookup returns CDR1 KGHDR and CDR2 SFDVKD.

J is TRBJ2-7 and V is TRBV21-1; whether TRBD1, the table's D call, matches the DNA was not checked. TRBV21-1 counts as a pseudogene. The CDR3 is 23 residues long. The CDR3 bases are TGTGCCAGCAGCAAAGCGCTCATTGGACCCCCTCAACACAGGGGGCTTAGGGCCTACGAGCAGTACTTC. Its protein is CASSKALIGPPQHRGLRAYEQYF.

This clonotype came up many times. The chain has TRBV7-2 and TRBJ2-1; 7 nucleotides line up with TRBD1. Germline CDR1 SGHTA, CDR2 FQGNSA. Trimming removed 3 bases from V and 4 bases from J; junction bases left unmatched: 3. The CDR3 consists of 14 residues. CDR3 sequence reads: CASSLNRGYNEQFF. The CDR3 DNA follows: TGTGCCAGCAGCTTGAACAGGGGATACAATGAGCAGTTCTTC.

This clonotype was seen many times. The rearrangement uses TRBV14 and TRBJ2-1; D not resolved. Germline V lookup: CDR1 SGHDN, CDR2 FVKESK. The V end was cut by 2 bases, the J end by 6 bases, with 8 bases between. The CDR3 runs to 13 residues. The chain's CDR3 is CASSQIRGNEQFF. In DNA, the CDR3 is TGTGCCAGCAGCCAAATACGTGGCAATGAGCAGTTCTTC.

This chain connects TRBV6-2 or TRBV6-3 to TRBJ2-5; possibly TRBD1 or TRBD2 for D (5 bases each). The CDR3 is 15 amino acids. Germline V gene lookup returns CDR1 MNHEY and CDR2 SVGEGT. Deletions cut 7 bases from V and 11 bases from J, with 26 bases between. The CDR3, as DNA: TGTGCCAGCACTCCCATGGGGCTCCCGAGGGATGAGCAGTACTTC. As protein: CASTPMGLPRDEQYF.

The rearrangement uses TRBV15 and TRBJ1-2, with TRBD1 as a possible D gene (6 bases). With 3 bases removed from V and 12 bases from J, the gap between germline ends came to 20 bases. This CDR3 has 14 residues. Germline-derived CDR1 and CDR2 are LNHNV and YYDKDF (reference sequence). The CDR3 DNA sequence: TGTGCCACCAGCAGGGGCACCCGGGACACCTATGACACCTTC. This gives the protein CATSRGTRDTYDTF. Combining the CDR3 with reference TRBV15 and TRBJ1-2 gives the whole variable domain DAMVIQNPRYQVTQFGKPVTLSCSQTLNHNVMYWYQQKSSQAPKLLFHYYDKDFNNEADTPDNFQSRRPNTSFCFLDIRSPGLGDTAMYLCATSRGTRDTYDTFGSGTRLTVV.

CDR3 DNA: TGCGCCAGCAGCCCTGGACAGGGGAACTCCTACAATGAGCAGTACTTC. Its translation is CASSPGQGNSYNEQYF. V and J are TRBV5-1 and TRBJ2-4, with 9 bases matching TRBD1. This CDR3 spans 16 amino acids. Trimming took 4 bases from V and 13 from J; bases not matched to a gene: 18. CDR1 is SGHRS and CDR2 is YFSETQ in the germline V gene.

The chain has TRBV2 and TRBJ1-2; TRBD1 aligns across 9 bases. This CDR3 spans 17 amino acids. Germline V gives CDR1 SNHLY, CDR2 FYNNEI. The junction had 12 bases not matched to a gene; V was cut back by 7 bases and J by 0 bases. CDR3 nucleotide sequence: TGTGCCAGCATTAGGACCGGGACAGGGATGGCTAACTATGGCTACACCTTC. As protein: CASIRTGTGMANYGYTF.

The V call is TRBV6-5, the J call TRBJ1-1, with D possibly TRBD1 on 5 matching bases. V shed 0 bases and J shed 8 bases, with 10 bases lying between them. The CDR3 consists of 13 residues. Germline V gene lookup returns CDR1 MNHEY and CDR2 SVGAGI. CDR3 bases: TGTGCCAGCAGTTACTCTCGACAGCCAGAAGCTTTCTTT. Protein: CASSYSRQPEAFF.

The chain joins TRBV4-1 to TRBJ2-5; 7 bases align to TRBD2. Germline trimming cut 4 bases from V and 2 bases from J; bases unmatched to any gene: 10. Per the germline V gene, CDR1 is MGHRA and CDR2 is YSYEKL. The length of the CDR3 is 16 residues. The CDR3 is CASSPREGMNQETQYF. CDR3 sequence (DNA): TGCGCCAGCAGCCCCAGGGAGGGAATGAATCAAGAGACCCAGTACTTC.

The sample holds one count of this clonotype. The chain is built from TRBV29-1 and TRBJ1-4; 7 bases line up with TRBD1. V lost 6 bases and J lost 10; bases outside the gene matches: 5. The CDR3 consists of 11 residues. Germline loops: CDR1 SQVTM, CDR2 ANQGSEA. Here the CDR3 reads CSVTQGVKLFF. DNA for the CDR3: TGCAGCGTGACCCAGGGGGTAAAACTGTTTTTT.

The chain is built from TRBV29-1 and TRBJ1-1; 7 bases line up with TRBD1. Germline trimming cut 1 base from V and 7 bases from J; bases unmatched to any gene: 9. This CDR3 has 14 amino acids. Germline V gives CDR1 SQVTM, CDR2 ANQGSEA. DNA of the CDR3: TGCAGCGTTGAAGCCCGGGACAGAGGCTTTGAAGCTTTCTTT. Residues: CSVEARDRGFEAFF. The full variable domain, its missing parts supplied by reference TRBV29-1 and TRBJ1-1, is SAVISQKPSRDICQRGTSLTIQCQVDSQVTMMFWYRQQPGQSLTLIATANQGSEATYESGFVIDKFPISRPNLTFSTLTVSNMSPEDSSIYLCSVEARDRGFEAFFGQGTRLTVV.

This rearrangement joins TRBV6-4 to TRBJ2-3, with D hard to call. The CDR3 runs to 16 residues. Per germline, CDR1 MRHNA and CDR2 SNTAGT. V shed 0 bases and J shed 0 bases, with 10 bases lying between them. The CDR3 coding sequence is TGTGCCAGCAGTGACTCTTGGACCCTTAGCACAGATACGCAGTATTTT. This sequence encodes CASSDSWTLSTDTQYF.

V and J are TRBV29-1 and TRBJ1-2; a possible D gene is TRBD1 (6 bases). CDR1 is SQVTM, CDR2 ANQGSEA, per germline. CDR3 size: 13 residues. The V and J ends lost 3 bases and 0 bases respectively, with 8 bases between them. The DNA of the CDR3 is TGCAGCGTTGACGGGGGCGCTAACTATGGCTACACCTTC. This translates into CSVDGGANYGYTF. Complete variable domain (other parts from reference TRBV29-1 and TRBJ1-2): SAVISQKPSRDICQRGTSLTIQCQVDSQVTMMFWYRQQPGQSLTLIATANQGSEATYESGFVIDKFPISRPNLTFSTLTVSNMSPEDSSIYLCSVDGGANYGYTFGSGTRLTVV.

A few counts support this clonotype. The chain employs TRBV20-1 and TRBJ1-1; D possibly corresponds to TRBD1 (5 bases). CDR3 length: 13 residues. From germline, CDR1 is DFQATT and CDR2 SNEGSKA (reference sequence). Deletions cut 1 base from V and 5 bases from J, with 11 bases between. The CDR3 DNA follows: TGCAGTGCTAGAGGTTCGGGGCTGACTGAAGCTTTCTTT. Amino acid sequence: CSARGSGLTEAFF.

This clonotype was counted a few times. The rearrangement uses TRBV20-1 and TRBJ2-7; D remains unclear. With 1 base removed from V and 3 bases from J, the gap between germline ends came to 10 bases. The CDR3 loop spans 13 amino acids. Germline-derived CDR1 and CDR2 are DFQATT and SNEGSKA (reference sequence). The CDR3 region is CSARVSPFYEQYF. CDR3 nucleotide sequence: TGCAGTGCTAGAGTATCCCCCTTCTACGAGCAGTACTTC.

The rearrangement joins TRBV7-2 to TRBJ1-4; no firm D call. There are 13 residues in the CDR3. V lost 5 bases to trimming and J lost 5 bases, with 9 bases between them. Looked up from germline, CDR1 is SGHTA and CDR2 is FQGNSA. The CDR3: CASSDRPNEKLFF. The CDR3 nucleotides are TGTGCCAGCAGCGATAGACCGAATGAAAAACTGTTTTTT.

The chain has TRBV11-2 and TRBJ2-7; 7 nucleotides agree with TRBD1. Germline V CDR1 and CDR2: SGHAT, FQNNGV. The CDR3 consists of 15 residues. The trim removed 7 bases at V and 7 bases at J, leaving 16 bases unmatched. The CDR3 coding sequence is TGTGCCAGCACCAGACAGGGATTAAGTCACAATGAGCAGTACTTC. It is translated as CASTRQGLSHNEQYF.

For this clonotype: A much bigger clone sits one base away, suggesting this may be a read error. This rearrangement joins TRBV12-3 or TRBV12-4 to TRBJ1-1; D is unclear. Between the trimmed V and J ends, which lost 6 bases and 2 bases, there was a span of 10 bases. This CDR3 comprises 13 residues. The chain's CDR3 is CASRVFHNTEAFF. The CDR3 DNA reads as TGTGCCAGCAGGGTCTTTCACAACACTGAAGCTTTCTTT.

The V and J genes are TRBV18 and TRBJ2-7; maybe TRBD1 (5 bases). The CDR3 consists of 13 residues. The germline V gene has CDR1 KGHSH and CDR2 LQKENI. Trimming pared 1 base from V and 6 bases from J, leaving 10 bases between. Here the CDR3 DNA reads TGTGCCAGCTCACCACAGGGGAATGGCGAGCAGTACTTC. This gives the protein CASSPQGNGEQYF.

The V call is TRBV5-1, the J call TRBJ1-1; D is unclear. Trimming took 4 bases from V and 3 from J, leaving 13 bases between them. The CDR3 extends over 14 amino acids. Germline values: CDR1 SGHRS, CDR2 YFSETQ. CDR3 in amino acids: CASSPVHGDTEAFF. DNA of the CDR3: TGCGCCAGCAGCCCGGTCCACGGGGACACTGAAGCTTTCTTT.

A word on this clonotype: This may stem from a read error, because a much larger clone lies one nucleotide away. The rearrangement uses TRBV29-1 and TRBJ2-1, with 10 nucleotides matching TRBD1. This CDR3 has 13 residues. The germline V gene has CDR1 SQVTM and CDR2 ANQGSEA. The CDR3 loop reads CSVETGGGNGQFF. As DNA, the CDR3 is TGCAGCGTTGAGACAGGGGGCGGCAATGGGCAGTTCTTC.